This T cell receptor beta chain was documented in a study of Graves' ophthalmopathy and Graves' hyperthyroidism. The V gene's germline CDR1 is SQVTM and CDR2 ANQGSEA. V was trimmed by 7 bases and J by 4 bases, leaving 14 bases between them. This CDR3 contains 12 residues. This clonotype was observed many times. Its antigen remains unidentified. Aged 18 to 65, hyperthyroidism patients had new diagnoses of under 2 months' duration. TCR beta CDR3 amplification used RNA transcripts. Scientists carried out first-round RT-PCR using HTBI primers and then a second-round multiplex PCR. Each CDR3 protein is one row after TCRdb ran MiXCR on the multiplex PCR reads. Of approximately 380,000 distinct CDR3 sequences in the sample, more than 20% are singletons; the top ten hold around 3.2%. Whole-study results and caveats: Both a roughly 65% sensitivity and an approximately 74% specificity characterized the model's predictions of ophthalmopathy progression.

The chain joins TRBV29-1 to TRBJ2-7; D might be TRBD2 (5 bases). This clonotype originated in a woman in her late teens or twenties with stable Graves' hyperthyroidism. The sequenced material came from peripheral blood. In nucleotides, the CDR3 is TGCAGCGCCGGGGTGAGGGCATACGAGCAGTACTTC. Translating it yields CSAGVRAYEQYF.